What follows are 15 T cell receptor beta chains derived from one specimen sequenced in a study of T cell responses to AZD1222 COVID-19 vaccine. Only in-frame clones appear in the TCRdb table, and some are missing; sequencing was by immunoSEQ multiplex PCR. The top ten clones hold 1.5% to 2% of a sample with over 130,000 clones, 75% to 90% of them seen once. The source material was peripheral blood, sampled 28 days after the second AZD1222 dose. The receptors originated from an adult who received the AZD1222 COVID-19 vaccine.

V usage is TRBV30 and J usage is TRBJ1-3; no clear D gene. Germline V gene sequence: CDR1 GTSNPN, CDR2 SVGIG (reference sequence). The CDR3 is 16 amino acids. V lost 4 bases and J lost 1, with 17 bases in between. The CDR3 reads CAWTGRRARSGNTIYF. CDR3 DNA sequence: TGTGCCTGGACCGGAAGGCGGGCCCGGTCTGGAAACACCATATATTTT.

CDR3 nucleotides: TGTGCCAGCAGCTGGCCGAAAGAGACCCAGTACTTC. As protein: CASSWPKETQYF. The chain carries TRBV7-6 and TRBJ2-5; D gene uncertain. Germline CDR1 SGHVS, CDR2 FNYEAQ. There are 12 residues in the CDR3. Trimming shortened V by 4 bases and J by 3 bases, and 6 bases separated the two germline ends.

This chain connects TRBV7-9 to TRBJ1-2; tentative D call: TRBD1 (6 bases). V gave up 0 bases and J gave up 4 bases, with 12 bases separating them. The CDR3 is 15 amino acids. The germline CDR1 and CDR2 sequences are SEHNR and FQNEAQ (reference sequence). CDR3 sequence (DNA): TGTGCCAGCAGCTTAGCAGGGGGGGGAGCCTATGGCTACACCTTC. Translating gives CASSLAGGGAYGYTF.

The chain is built from TRBV6-1 and TRBJ2-7; the D gene is possibly TRBD2 (6 bases). Germline V gene lookup returns CDR1 MNHNS and CDR2 SASEGT. Trimming pared 3 bases from V and 1 base from J, leaving 19 bases between. CDR3 length equals 17 residues. The CDR3 region has the DNA TGTGCCAGCAGTGATGTGGAGGGATCAATCGGGTCCTACGAGCAGTACGTC. It codes for CASSDVEGSIGSYEQYV.

The chain has TRBV5-1 and TRBJ1-2; a possible D gene is TRBD1 (5 bases). Trimming removed 1 base from V and 8 bases from J, with 12 bases in between. This CDR3 spans 13 amino acids. CDR1 SGHRS and CDR2 YFSETQ come from the germline V gene. The DNA for the CDR3 is TGCGCCAGCAGCTTGTCTGCTGGGACGGGCTACACCTTC. Translating it yields CASSLSAGTGYTF. The whole variable domain, remainder taken from reference TRBV5-1 and TRBJ1-2, is KAGVTQTPRYLIKTRGQQVTLSCSPISGHRSVSWYQQTPGQGLQFLFEYFSETQRNKGNFPGRFSGRQFSNSRSEMNVSTLELGDSALYLCASSLSAGTGYTFGSGTRLTVV.

In its sample, this clone is medium-sized. This chain uses TRBV27 with TRBJ2-1, with 7 bases that match TRBD1. CDR1 and CDR2 (germline): MNHEY, SMNVEV (reference sequence). V dropped 5 bases and J dropped 12; count of bases not matched to a gene: 7. The CDR3 loop spans 12 amino acids. Here the CDR3 DNA reads TGTGCCAGCAGTCGAGGGGGCAGGGGGCAGTTCTTC. Amino acid sequence: CASSRGGRGQFF.

V is TRBV19 and J is TRBJ2-1; TRBD2 might be the D (6 bases). CDR1 and CDR2 from the germline V gene are LNHDA and SQIVND (reference sequence). The CDR3 sequence is 15 residues long. The V end lost 5 bases, the J end lost 6 bases, and 17 bases lay between the germline ends. DNA of the CDR3: TGTGCCAGTAGTTTCGAGAGCGGGCGCCTCAATGAGCAGTTCTTC. This encodes CASSFESGRLNEQFF.

The chain is built from TRBV11-2 and TRBJ2-3, with 7 bases fitting TRBD1. V gave up 4 bases and J gave up 4 bases; unmatched junction bases: 8. The CDR3 is 15 residues long. The germline V gene encodes CDR1 SGHAT and CDR2 FQNNGV. In nucleotides, the CDR3 is TGTGCCAGCAGCTCCGGCACAGGGGACGCAGATACGCAGTATTTT. Residues: CASSSGTGDADTQYF.

The rearrangement links TRBV28 to TRBJ1-6; a possible D gene is TRBD1 (6 bases). With 6 bases removed from V and 2 bases from J, the gap between germline ends came to 11 bases. Germline V gene lookup returns CDR1 MDHEN and CDR2 SYDVKM. This CDR3 spans 15 amino acids. In DNA form, the CDR3 reads TGTGCCAGCAGACCGACAGGTACCTATAATTCACCCCTCCACTTT. This translates into CASRPTGTYNSPLHF. Filled out from reference TRBV28 and TRBJ1-6, the complete variable domain reads DVKVTQSSRYLVKRTGEKVFLECVQDMDHENMFWYRQDPGLGLRLIYFSYDVKMKEKGDIPEGYSVSREKKERFSLILESASTNQTSMYLCASRPTGTYNSPLHFGNGTRLTVT.

V and J are TRBV5-1 and TRBJ2-3; 9 bases are shared with TRBD1. The V gene end was trimmed by 4 bases and the J gene end by 3 bases; junction bases not matched to a gene: 9. This CDR3 spans 16 amino acids. CDR1 SGHRS and CDR2 YFSETQ come from the germline V gene. Here the CDR3 reads CASSQGGQGSTDTQYF. CDR3 DNA: TGCGCCAGCAGCCAGGGCGGACAGGGGTCAACAGATACGCAGTATTTT. The full variable domain, its missing parts supplied by reference TRBV5-1 and TRBJ2-3, is KAGVTQTPRYLIKTRGQQVTLSCSPISGHRSVSWYQQTPGQGLQFLFEYFSETQRNKGNFPGRFSGRQFSNSRSEMNVSTLELGDSALYLCASSQGGQGSTDTQYFGPGTRLTVL.

This clone has only one observation. CDR3 nucleotides: TGTGCCAGCAGCTTGTCCCCCAGGACTGAAGCTTTCTTT. It is translated as CASSLSPRTEAFF. This chain links TRBV5-4 with TRBJ1-1; D remains ambiguous. Germline loops: CDR1 SGHNT, CDR2 YYREEE (reference sequence). This CDR3 comprises 13 residues. The ends were cut back, 1 base at V and 5 bases at J, with 9 bases in the middle.

This chain joins TRBV6-1 and TRBJ2-7; 12 bases fit TRBD1. The CDR3 runs 16 residues. J lost 6 bases, V lost 4 bases, and 10 bases had no gene match. Germline V gene lookup returns CDR1 MNHNS and CDR2 SASEGT. The CDR3 DNA reads TGTGCCAGCAGTGTTTTATCCGGGACAGGGGGCGGCGAGCAGTACTTC. Amino acids: CASSVLSGTGGGEQYF.

V usage is TRBV30 and J usage is TRBJ1-5, with D unclear. The CDR3 covers 15 residues. Germline V gene data show CDR1 as GTSNPN and CDR2 as SVGIG (reference sequence). Trimming shortened V by 0 bases and J by 1 base, and 10 bases separated the two germline ends. CDR3 protein: CAWSVRQRSNQPQHF. CDR3 DNA sequence: TGTGCCTGGAGTGTACGGCAGAGGAGCAATCAGCCCCAGCATTTT.

This clone has a single count. This chain links TRBV27 with TRBJ2-2; tentatively, D is TRBD1 (5 bases). The V end lost 5 bases, the J end lost 2 bases, and 9 bases lay between the germline ends. The CDR3 totals 14 residues. Per germline, CDR1 MNHEY and CDR2 SMNVEV (reference sequence). CDR3 loop: CASSRDSNTGELFF. The CDR3 coding sequence is TGTGCCAGCAGTAGAGACAGTAACACCGGGGAGCTGTTTTTT.

The gene calls are TRBV4-2 and TRBJ1-1; TRBD1 might be the D (5 bases). The CDR3 extends over 23 amino acids. Germline assignment: CDR1 LGHNA and CDR2 YNFKEQ. The germline V and J ends were trimmed by 0 bases and 0 bases, with 32 bases remaining between them. For the CDR3, the DNA is TGTGCCAGCAGCCAAGAGGTCGTTTTCGGGTTCGTCCCGGGGCAGGGAATGAACACTGAAGCTTTCTTT. This translates into CASSQEVVFGFVPGQGMNTEAFF.